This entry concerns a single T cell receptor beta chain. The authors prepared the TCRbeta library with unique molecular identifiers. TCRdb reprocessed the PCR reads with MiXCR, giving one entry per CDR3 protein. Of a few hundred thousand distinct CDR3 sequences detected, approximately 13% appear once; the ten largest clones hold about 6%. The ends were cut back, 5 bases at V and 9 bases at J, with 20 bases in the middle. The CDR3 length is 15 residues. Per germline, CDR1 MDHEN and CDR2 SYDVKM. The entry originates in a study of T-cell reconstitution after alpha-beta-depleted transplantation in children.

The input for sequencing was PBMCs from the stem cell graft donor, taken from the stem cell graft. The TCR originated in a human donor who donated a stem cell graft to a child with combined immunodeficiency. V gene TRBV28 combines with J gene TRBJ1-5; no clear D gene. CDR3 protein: CASSPNGPGTGPQHF. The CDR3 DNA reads TGTGCCAGCAGTCCGAACGGACCGGGAACGGGGCCCCAGCATTTT.